The rows below give T cell receptor beta chains drawn from one sample of a study of control samples from healthy donors and cancer patients. Data came from immunoSEQ multiplex PCR; TCRdb stores just in-frame clones and leaves some out. Seen here are fewer than 90,000 clones, approximately 87% observed once, and the top ten hold over 15%. The source material was blood. The receptors shown here come from a man aged 50 to 60 in good health. Each CDR3 is given with its conserved first and last residue. The order of the fields is V gene, D gene, J gene, clone size, CDR3 DNA, CDR3 protein. D genes are given only for firm matches. The size of a clone is reported for some rows only, either as once, few or many, or as a class for expanded clones.

>TRBV6-2/TRBV6-3|NA|TRBJ1-6|NA
TGTGCCAGCAGTCAGGGCTCACCCCTCCACTTT
CASSQGSPLHF
>TRBV6-6|NA|TRBJ1-1|NA
TGTGCCAGCAGTTACGGCCAAGGAAGAGCAGTAGAAGCTTTCTTT
CASSYGQGRAVEAFF
>TRBV12-5|NA|TRBJ1-2|NA
TGTGCTAGTGGTGTCTCTCAGTTAAGCTATGGCTACACCTTC
CASGVSQLSYGYTF
>TRBV2|NA|TRBJ1-1|NA
TGTGCCAGCAGATCCACAGGTATGGGCACTGAAGCTTTCTTT
CASRSTGMGTEAFF
>TRBV19|NA|TRBJ1-2|NA
TGTGCCACTTTAGCAAACAGGGATAACTATGGCTACACCTTC
CATLANRDNYGYTF
>TRBV12-3/TRBV12-4|NA|TRBJ2-2|NA
TGTGCCAGCAGTTTCGGCACCGGGGAGCTGTTTTTT
CASSFGTGELFF
>TRBV11-1|NA|TRBJ1-2|NA
TGTGCCAGCAGCGGGGGGACCGCAACTAACTATGGCTACACCTTC
CASSGGTATNYGYTF
>TRBV7-9|NA|TRBJ1-1|once
TGTGCCAGCAGCTTCGATTCCCCGAAACCGACAGCTGAGAACACTGAAGCTTTCTTT
CASSFDSPKPTAENTEAFF
>TRBV27|NA|TRBJ1-2|NA
TGTGCCAGCAGTGTGACAGAATCGTATGGCTACACCTTC
CASSVTESYGYTF
>TRBV10-3|TRBD2|TRBJ2-3|NA
TGTGCCATCAGTGAGTCGGGTAGCGGGGTTACAGATACGCAGTATTTT
CAISESGSGVTDTQYF
>TRBV5-1|NA|TRBJ1-2|NA
TGCGCCAGCAGCTTGGCCGAGAGGGGTGTTGGCTACACCTTC
CASSLAERGVGYTF
>TRBV4-2|NA|TRBJ2-4|few
TGTGCCAGCAGCCAAGATACAGGGTCGGGTACCAAAAACATTCAGTACTTC
CASSQDTGSGTKNIQYF
>TRBV6-6|NA|TRBJ1-3|NA
TGTGCCAGCAGGGAAACTGGAAACACCATATATTTT
CASRETGNTIYF
>TRBV5-5|NA|TRBJ1-5|few
TGTGCCAGCAGCGCAAAACAACGTGGGCCCCAGCATTTT
CASSAKQRGPQHF
>TRBV7-9|NA|TRBJ2-6|NA
TGTGCCAGCAATAGGGTCCAAGGAGCCTCTGGGGCCAACGTCCTGACTTTC
CASNRVQGASGANVLTF
>TRBV2|NA|TRBJ2-5|NA
TGTGCCAGCATGGTTGACCGAAACCAAGAGACCCAGTACTTC
CASMVDRNQETQYF
>TRBV29-1|NA|TRBJ2-5|NA
TGCAGCGTTGACACAAAGTTGGAGACCCAGTACTTC
CSVDTKLETQYF
>TRBV24-1|NA|TRBJ2-5|NA
TGTGCCACCAGTGGAGTACAGGGTAGGGGAGAGACCCAGTACTTC
CATSGVQGRGETQYF
>TRBV27|TRBD1|TRBJ1-5|few
TGTGCCAGCAGTTTATTCGCTGACAGGGGTTATAGCAATCAGCCCCAGCATTTT
CASSLFADRGYSNQPQHF
>TRBV30|NA|TRBJ1-6|NA
TGTGCCTGGAGGTCTAAGACAGGACATAATTCACCCCTCCACTTT
CAWRSKTGHNSPLHF
>TRBV6-5|TRBD1|TRBJ1-4|NA
TGTGCCAGCAGTAACAGGGGATCTGAAAAACTGTTTTTT
CASSNRGSEKLFF
>TRBV20-1|TRBD2|TRBJ2-7|NA
TGCAGTGCTAGTCCCGGGAGGGGATCCTACGAGCAGTACTTC
CSASPGRGSYEQYF
>TRBV6-2/TRBV6-3|NA|TRBJ2-5|once
TGTGCCAGCAGTTACTCTTTACTCCGGACTATTCAAGAGACCCAGTACTTC
CASSYSLLRTIQETQYF
>TRBV10-3|TRBD1|TRBJ2-3|once
TGTGCCACACGCGACCTTCCGGGACAGGGGCCAGATACGCAGTATTTT
CATRDLPGQGPDTQYF
>TRBV12-3/TRBV12-4|NA|TRBJ1-1|NA
TGTGCCAGCAGTCGAGGGGGCACTGAAGCTTTCTTT
CASSRGGTEAFF
>TRBV20-1|NA|TRBJ2-1|once
TGCAGTGCTGTAGCGGACAATGAGCAGTTCTTC
CSAVADNEQFF
>TRBV5-4|NA|TRBJ2-2|NA
TGTGCCAGCAGCTTGGGCCGGGTTAGATCCACCGGGGAGCTGTTTTTT
CASSLGRVRSTGELFF